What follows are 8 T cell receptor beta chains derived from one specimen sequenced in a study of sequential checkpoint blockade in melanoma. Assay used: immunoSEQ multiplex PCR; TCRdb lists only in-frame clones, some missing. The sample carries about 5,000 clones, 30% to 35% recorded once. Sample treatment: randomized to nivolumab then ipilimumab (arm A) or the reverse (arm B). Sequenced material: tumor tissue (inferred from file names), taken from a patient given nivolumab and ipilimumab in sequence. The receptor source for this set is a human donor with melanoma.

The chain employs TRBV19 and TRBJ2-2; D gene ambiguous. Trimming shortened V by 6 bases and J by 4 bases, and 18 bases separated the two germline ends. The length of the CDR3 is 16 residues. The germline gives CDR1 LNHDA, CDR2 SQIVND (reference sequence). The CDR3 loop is CASSRKRATPTGELFF. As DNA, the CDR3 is TGTGCCAGTAGCAGGAAACGGGCCACACCCACCGGGGAGCTGTTTTTT.

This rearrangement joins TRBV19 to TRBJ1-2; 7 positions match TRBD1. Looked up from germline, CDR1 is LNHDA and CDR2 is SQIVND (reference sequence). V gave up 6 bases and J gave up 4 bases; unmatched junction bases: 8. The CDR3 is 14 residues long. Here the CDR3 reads CASRRQGVGYGYTF. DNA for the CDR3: TGTGCCAGTAGACGACAGGGAGTGGGCTATGGCTACACCTTC. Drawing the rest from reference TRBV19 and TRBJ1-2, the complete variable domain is DGGITQSPKYLFRKEGQNVTLSCEQNLNHDAMYWYRQDPGQGLRLIYYSQIVNDFQKGDIAEGYSVSREKKESFPLTVTSAQKNPTAFYLCASRRQGVGYGYTFGSGTRLTVV.

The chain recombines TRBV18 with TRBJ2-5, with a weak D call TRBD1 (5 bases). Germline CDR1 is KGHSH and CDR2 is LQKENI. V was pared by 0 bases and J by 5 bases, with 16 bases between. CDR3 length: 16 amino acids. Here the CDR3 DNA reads TGTGCCAGCTCACCACCAACAGGTGTTTTCTTTGAGACCCAGTACTTC. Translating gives CASSPPTGVFFETQYF.

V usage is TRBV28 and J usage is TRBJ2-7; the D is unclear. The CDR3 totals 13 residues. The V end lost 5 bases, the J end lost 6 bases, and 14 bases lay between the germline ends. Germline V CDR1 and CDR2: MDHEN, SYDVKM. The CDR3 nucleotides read TGTGCCAGCAGTCAACCCTCTGGGTTCGAGCAGTACTTC. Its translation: CASSQPSGFEQYF.

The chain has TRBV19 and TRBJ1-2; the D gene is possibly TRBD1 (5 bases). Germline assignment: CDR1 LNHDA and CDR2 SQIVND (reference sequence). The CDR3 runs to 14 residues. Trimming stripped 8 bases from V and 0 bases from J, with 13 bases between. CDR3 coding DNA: TGTGCCAGTCAGATGGGGGTACCTAACTATGGCTACACCTTC. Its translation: CASQMGVPNYGYTF.

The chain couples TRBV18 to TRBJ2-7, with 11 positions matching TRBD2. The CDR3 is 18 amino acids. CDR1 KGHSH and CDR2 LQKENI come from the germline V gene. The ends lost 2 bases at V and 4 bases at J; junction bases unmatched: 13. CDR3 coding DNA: TGTGCCAGCTCACCAGTCAGGGGGACTAGCGGCATCCTTTACGAGCAGTACTTC. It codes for CASSPVRGTSGILYEQYF.

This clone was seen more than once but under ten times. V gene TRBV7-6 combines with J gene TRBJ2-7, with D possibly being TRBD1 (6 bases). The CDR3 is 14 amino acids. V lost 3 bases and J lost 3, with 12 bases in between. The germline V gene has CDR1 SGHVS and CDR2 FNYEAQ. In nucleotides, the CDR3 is TGTGCCAGCAGCTTGGGTTCACAGGGCTACGAGCAGTACTTC. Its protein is CASSLGSQGYEQYF.

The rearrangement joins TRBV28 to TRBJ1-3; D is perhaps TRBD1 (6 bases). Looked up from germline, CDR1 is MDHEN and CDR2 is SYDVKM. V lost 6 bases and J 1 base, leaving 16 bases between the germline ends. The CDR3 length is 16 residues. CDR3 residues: CASRDLGQLSGNTIYF. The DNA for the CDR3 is TGTGCCAGCAGAGATCTAGGACAGTTATCTGGAAACACCATATATTTT.